The present TCR beta chain was sequenced within a study of radiation and T cells in renal cell carcinoma. Time point reported: blood 4 weeks post-SBRT, at nephrectomy. Treatment defined: 15 Gy SBRT to primary tumor, nephrectomy 4 weeks later. The tumor was a clear cell renal cell carcinoma. Regarding the study as a whole: Baseline intratumoral clonotype presence is unknown without pretreatment biopsies.

TCRdb's copy holds only in-frame clones and misses some; the assay was immunoSEQ multiplex PCR. The sample has over 60,000 clones; approximately 82% are singletons. With regard to this clone: Its target is not known.

The TCR comes from a woman between 55 and 75 years old with renal cell carcinoma. The material was blood, obtained from a patient whose treatment included radiotherapy and nephrectomy.

The CDR3 protein is CASSPWSSDTQYF. CDR3 sequence (DNA): TGTGCCAGCAGCCCCTGGAGCTCAGATACGCAGTATTTT. The J gene is TRBJ2-3, the V gene TRBV7-3; no clear D gene. V gave up 5 bases and J gave up 4 bases, with 10 bases separating them. Germline V gene sequence: CDR1 SGHTA, CDR2 FQGTGA. The CDR3 length is 13 residues.